The TCR beta chain described here comes from a study of T cell changes during pregnancy in multiple sclerosis. The repertoire was sequenced with immunoSEQ multiplex PCR; TCRdb's copy has only in-frame clones and lacks some. Among 70,000 to 95,000 clones listed, 93% were seen once. V shed 5 bases, J shed 2 bases, and the junction held 3 bases outside the gene matches. The germline CDR1 and CDR2 sequences are MNHEY and SVGAGI. The CDR3 has 14 amino acids. The receptor comes from a female donor in good health, enrolled as a control in a pregnancy study. This specimen was peripheral blood, taken in the second trimester of pregnancy. The chain employs TRBV6-5 and TRBJ1-2; 9 bases are shared with TRBD1. This CDR3 is CASSPDRGNYGYTF. The CDR3 nucleotides are TGTGCCAGCAGTCCTGACAGGGGGAACTATGGCTACACCTTC.